This T cell receptor (beta chain) is from a study of regulatory T cells in long-lasting Graves disease. Whole-study context: More than 5 years of antithyroid drugs with positive TSH receptor antibodies defined persistent Graves' disease.

Relying on iRepertoire HTBI primers and Arm-PCR of CDR3 regions, the team built TCR beta libraries. TCRdb reanalysed the multiplex PCR reads using MiXCR and keeps one entry per CDR3 protein. The table includes some 450,000 distinct CDR3 sequences, 20% to 30% detected once. Worth noting for this clonotype: The antigen remains unidentified.

Time point indicated: persistent/refractory GD, antithyroid drugs over 5 years with positive TRAb. Construction of the TCR library relied on RNA isolated from PBMCs. Roughly 9 milliliters of peripheral blood were drawn into EDTA tubes. The length of the CDR3 is 17 residues. Germline values: CDR1 DFQATT, CDR2 SNEGSKA (reference sequence). V shed 1 base, J shed 0 bases, and the junction held 9 bases outside the gene matches. Study outcomes and limitations: Researchers reported studying only peripheral blood, not thyroid tissue.

The chain carries TRBV20-1 and TRBJ2-5; 9 bases are shared with TRBD2. The receptor comes from a female donor with Graves disease. The sequenced sample was peripheral blood mononuclear cells (PBMCs), obtained when the disease was refractory, from a patient treated with antithyroid drugs. For the CDR3, the DNA is TGCAGTGCTAGAGGACTAGCGGAGAGGGGGTACCAAGAGACCCAGTACTTC. Residues: CSARGLAERGYQETQYF.